The 23 T cell receptor beta chains listed next were all sequenced from one sample in a study of blood T cell repertoires in COVID-19. Repertoires were generated with immunoSEQ multiplex PCR, while TCRdb's copy carries only in-frame clones and drops some. The sample records 180,000 or so clones, approximately 83% being singletons. The sample consisted of peripheral blood. Receptors were obtained from a human donor with acute or convalescent COVID-19. The donor label of this sample is uncertain.

The V and J genes are TRBV10-3 and TRBJ1-5, with TRBD1 as a possible D gene (5 bases). V lost 0 bases, J lost 6 bases, and 12 bases lay in between. This CDR3 is 15 amino acids long. Germline V lookup: CDR1 ENHRY, CDR2 SYGVKD. CDR3: CAISESKQGFQPQHF. In nucleotides, the CDR3 is TGTGCCATCAGTGAGTCGAAGCAGGGTTTTCAGCCCCAGCATTTT.

The count of this clone is one. J is TRBJ2-5 and V is TRBV6-2 or TRBV6-3; TRBD2 agrees at 7 bases. The CDR3 totals 14 residues. The V segment lost 0 bases and the J segment 3 bases; nucleotides outside the gene matches: 1. Per germline, CDR1 MNHEY and CDR2 SVGEGT. The CDR3: CASSYSGLKETQYF. The CDR3 DNA follows: TGTGCCAGCAGTTACTCGGGACTAAAAGAGACCCAGTACTTC.

This chain connects TRBV9 to TRBJ2-3, with 7 bases matching TRBD2. V gave up 3 bases and J gave up 5 bases; unmatched junction bases: 9. The CDR3 consists of 15 residues. Germline V CDR1 and CDR2: SGDLS, YYNGEE. This chain's CDR3 is CASSATSPPEDTQYF. As DNA, the CDR3 is TGTGCCAGCAGCGCGACTAGCCCCCCGGAAGATACGCAGTATTTT.

The chain joins TRBV19 to TRBJ2-7; the D gene is possibly TRBD1 (6 bases). CDR1 and CDR2 from the germline V gene are LNHDA and SQIVND (reference sequence). The CDR3 covers 14 residues. V lost 6 bases to trimming and J lost 3 bases, with 15 bases between them. CDR3 DNA: TGTGCCAGTAGCCTCGGTGGGGGACACTACGAGCAGTACTTC. It encodes CASSLGGGHYEQYF.

The gene calls are TRBV11-1 and TRBJ2-7; the match to TRBD2 covers 10 bases. V trimming: 5 bases; J trimming: 7 bases; junction bases outside the gene matches: 11. CDR3 length: 15 amino acids. From germline, CDR1 is SGHAT and CDR2 FQDESV (reference sequence). CDR3 DNA: TGTGCCAGCAGCCCCTTTGAGCGGGAGGGGAAGGAGCAGTACTTC. The encoded protein is CASSPFEREGKEQYF.

CDR3 DNA sequence: TGTGCCAGCAGCCCGACCCCACCGGGACTCACGAACACTGAAGCTTTCTTT. Protein: CASSPTPPGLTNTEAFF. This chain connects TRBV7-9 to TRBJ1-1; perhaps TRBD1 as D (5 bases). CDR1 and CDR2 (germline): SEHNR, FQNEAQ (reference sequence). The germline V and J ends were trimmed by 5 bases and 1 base, with 20 bases remaining between them. The CDR3 contains 17 residues.

The rearrangement links TRBV4-1 to TRBJ1-4; D unclear. CDR1 and CDR2 (germline): MGHRA, YSYEKL. Trimming took off 2 bases at V and 8 bases at J, with 12 bases between the two ends. The CDR3 is made up of 14 amino acids. The CDR3 protein is CASSQPVGGEKLFF. The CDR3 DNA reads TGCGCCAGCAGCCAACCCGTCGGAGGCGAAAAACTGTTTTTT.

The chain has TRBV5-4 and TRBJ2-3; 7 bases map to TRBD2. The CDR3 is 14 residues long. Trimming cost V 6 bases and J 1 base; bases outside gene matches: 5. Per the germline V gene, CDR1 is SGHNT and CDR2 is YYREEE (reference sequence). CDR3: CASMVGGGTDTQYF. In DNA, the CDR3 is TGTGCCAGCATGGTGGGGGGGGGCACAGATACGCAGTATTTT.

V and J are TRBV29-1 and TRBJ1-2; D unclear. Deletions cut 6 bases from V and 0 bases from J, with 8 bases between. CDR1 SQVTM and CDR2 ANQGSEA come from the germline V gene. The length of the CDR3 is 12 residues. CDR3 sequence reads: CSVDSANYGYTF. In nucleotides, the CDR3 is TGCAGCGTGGACTCCGCTAACTATGGCTACACCTTC.

CDR3 region: CASSVKRSPERETQYF. CDR3 bases: TGTGCCAGCAGCGTAAAAAGGTCCCCAGAGCGGGAGACGCAGTATTTT. The V call is TRBV3-1 (or the pseudogene TRBV3-2), the J call TRBJ2-3, with 8 nucleotides matching TRBD2. J was trimmed by 9 bases and V by 5 bases; bases with no gene match: 16. The CDR3 length is 16 residues. CDR1 LGHDT and CDR2 YNNKEL come from the germline V gene (reference sequence).

This clone came up once. The chain uses TRBV19 and TRBJ1-4, with a weak D call TRBD1 (5 bases). This CDR3 is built from 14 residues. The V gene's germline CDR1 is LNHDA and CDR2 SQIVND (reference sequence). Trimming cost V 7 bases and J 3 bases, with 12 bases left between them. The CDR3 DNA follows: TGTGCCAGTACAGGGTTGGCTTCTAATGAAAAACTGTTTTTT. This translates into CASTGLASNEKLFF.

This clone was seen a single time. The V and J genes are TRBV7-2 and TRBJ1-3, with D possibly TRBD1 on 5 matching bases. CDR3 length: 15 residues. Germline CDR1 reads SGHTA; CDR2 reads FQGNSA. Trimming shortened V by 0 bases and J by 2 bases, and 8 bases separated the two germline ends. The CDR3 protein is CASSLAGGTGNTIYF. DNA of the CDR3: TGTGCCAGCAGCTTAGCGGGGGGAACTGGAAACACCATATATTTT.

The chain recombines TRBV18 with TRBJ1-4; no firm D call. Germline CDR1 reads KGHSH; CDR2 reads LQKENI. The CDR3 has 16 amino acids. V was clipped by 3 bases and J by 0 bases, with 11 bases between them. The CDR3 loop reads CASSPPFSPTNEKLFF. Written as DNA, the CDR3 is TGTGCCAGCTCACCCCCGTTCTCTCCAACTAATGAAAAACTGTTTTTT.

The V gene is TRBV27, the J gene TRBJ2-1; D is perhaps TRBD2 (5 bases). V lost 1 base to trimming and J lost 6 bases, with 13 bases between them. This CDR3 is 15 amino acids long. The germline V gene has CDR1 MNHEY and CDR2 SMNVEV (reference sequence). This CDR3 is CASSLLAMRANEQFF. The DNA of the CDR3 is TGTGCCAGCAGTTTATTGGCAATGAGGGCCAATGAGCAGTTCTTC.

Note on this clone: Other DNA sequences in this specimen translate into the identical CDR3. The rearrangement links TRBV7-2 to TRBJ2-7; D may be TRBD1 (6 bases). The CDR3 contains 14 residues. Deletions cut 1 base from V and 3 bases from J, with 10 bases between. Per germline, CDR1 SGHTA and CDR2 FQGNSA. The CDR3 DNA reads TGTGCCAGCAGCTTAGGTAGGGGGAACTACGAGCAGTACTTC. The encoded protein is CASSLGRGNYEQYF.

The table lists this clone with a few counts. The chain links TRBV28 to TRBJ1-2; D is unresolved. CDR1 is MDHEN and CDR2 is SYDVKM in the germline V gene. V shed 5 bases and J shed 5 bases, with 9 bases lying between them. This CDR3 is 12 amino acids long. This CDR3 is CASSLGVYGYTF. In nucleotides, the CDR3 is TGTGCCAGCAGTCTCGGGGTTTATGGCTACACCTTC.

The CDR3 nucleotides read TGTGCCAGCAGTTTGGGAAACAGGGGTCGGACTGAAGCTTTCTTT. This translates into CASSLGNRGRTEAFF. V and J are TRBV28 and TRBJ1-1; the match to TRBD1 covers 7 bases. Unmatched junction bases numbered 9, after V lost 3 bases and J lost 5 bases. The CDR3 has 15 amino acids. CDR1 and CDR2 (germline): MDHEN, SYDVKM.

This rearrangement joins TRBV5-4 to TRBJ1-3, with D perhaps TRBD1 (5 bases). The V end lost 3 bases, the J end lost 0 bases, and 13 bases lay between the germline ends. The CDR3 extends over 16 amino acids. Germline V gene data show CDR1 as SGHNT and CDR2 as YYREEE (reference sequence). This CDR3 is CASSSTTASSGNTIYF. CDR3 DNA: TGTGCCAGCAGCTCGACGACAGCGAGCTCTGGAAACACCATATATTTT.

This clone was observed a handful of times. The V call is TRBV11-2, the J call TRBJ2-6; 11 bases align to TRBD1. Trimming at V came to 5 bases and at J to 2 bases, leaving 5 bases not matched to a gene. This CDR3 has 17 amino acids. CDR1 is SGHAT, CDR2 FQNNGV, per germline. In DNA, the CDR3 is TGTGCCAGCAGCGTACGGACAGGGGGCGCTGGGGCCAACGTCCTGACTTTC. Its protein product is CASSVRTGGAGANVLTF.

This clone appeared a few times. The chain joins TRBV29-1 to TRBJ1-1, with unresolved D. CDR3 length: 14 amino acids. V lost 6 bases and J 4 bases, leaving 18 bases between the germline ends. Germline CDR1 and CDR2: SQVTM and ANQGSEA. The CDR3 DNA reads TGCAGCGTAAATACCGCGGCGGCGGGCACTGAAGCTTTCTTT. This gives the protein CSVNTAAAGTEAFF.

The CDR3 sequence: CASSSRPTAGAAYNEQFF. CDR3 nucleotides: TGTGCCAGCAGCTCCCGACCTACAGCGGGAGCGGCCTACAATGAGCAGTTCTTC. The rearrangement uses TRBV11-2 and TRBJ2-1; 8 bases align to TRBD2. There are 18 residues in the CDR3. Germline CDR1 is SGHAT and CDR2 is FQNNGV. V gave up 4 bases and J gave up 2 bases; unmatched junction bases: 13.

The CDR3 region is CASSMDSADNEQFF. DNA for the CDR3: TGTGCCAGCAGCATGGACAGTGCGGACAATGAGCAGTTCTTC. The V and J genes are TRBV7-7 and TRBJ2-1, with D possibly matching TRBD1 (6 bases). V was clipped by 5 bases and J by 5 bases, with 13 bases between them. The CDR3 contains 14 residues. Per germline, CDR1 SSHAT and CDR2 FNYEAQ (reference sequence). The full variable domain, rest sourced from reference TRBV7-7 and TRBJ2-1, is GAGVSQSPRYKVTKRGQDVTLRCDPISSHATLYWYQQALGQGPEFLTYFNYEAQPDKSGLPSDRFSAERPEGSISTLTIQRTEQRDSAMYRCASSMDSADNEQFFGPGTRLTVL.

This clone was counted ten times or more. The CDR3 DNA is TGCAGCGTTGAAGGGACAGGGGCTGACATGAACACTGAAGCTTTCTTT. Amino acids: CSVEGTGADMNTEAFF. J is TRBJ1-1 and V is TRBV29-1; 9 bases are shared with TRBD1. Germline assignment: CDR1 SQVTM and CDR2 ANQGSEA. The CDR3 has 16 amino acids. With 1 base clipped from V and 0 bases from J, the junction kept 6 bases outside the gene matches. The full variable domain, in which reference TRBV29-1 and TRBJ1-1 provide the parts outside the CDR3, is SAVISQKPSRDICQRGTSLTIQCQVDSQVTMMFWYRQQPGQSLTLIATANQGSEATYESGFVIDKFPISRPNLTFSTLTVSNMSPEDSSIYLCSVEGTGADMNTEAFFGQGTRLTVV.